These 7 T cell receptor beta chains came from one sample sequenced in a study of early T cells in non-severe SARS-CoV-2 infection. TCRdb re-called the 5' RACE reads through MiXCR, storing one row per CDR3 protein. The profile shows more than 35,000 distinct CDR3 sequences, over 4.5% of them singletons. Material: whole blood. The receptor source for this set is an adult who was a healthcare worker with PCR-confirmed SARS-CoV-2 infection or an uninfected control (not recorded which).

The table lists this clonotype with many counts. The chain links TRBV6-1 to TRBJ2-1, with 9 bases that match TRBD2. This CDR3 has 13 amino acids. Unmatched junction bases numbered 6, after V lost 8 bases and J lost 7 bases. CDR1 and CDR2 from the germline V gene are MNHNS and SASEGT. CDR3 DNA: TGTGCCAGCTTAGCGGGAGAGGGGAATGAGCAGTTCTTC. This translates into CASLAGEGNEQFF.

This clonotype was seen ten or more times. The CDR3 reads CASSFRTYRTEAFF. The CDR3 nucleotides are TGTGCCAGCAGTTTCAGGACCTATAGAACTGAAGCTTTCTTT. The chain employs TRBV28 and TRBJ1-1, with unresolved D. The V end was cut by 3 bases, the J end by 5 bases, with 13 bases between. This CDR3 has 14 residues. CDR1 and CDR2 (germline): MDHEN, SYDVKM. Based on the CDR3 plus reference TRBV28 and TRBJ1-1, the full variable domain is DVKVTQSSRYLVKRTGEKVFLECVQDMDHENMFWYRQDPGLGLRLIYFSYDVKMKEKGDIPEGYSVSREKKERFSLILESASTNQTSMYLCASSFRTYRTEAFFGQGTRLTVV.

The table lists this clonotype with many counts. The V gene is TRBV6-2 or TRBV6-3, the J gene TRBJ2-7; 11 bases are a match to TRBD2. The CDR3 has 15 residues. Germline V CDR1 and CDR2: MNHEY, SVGEGT. V lost 8 bases to trimming and J lost 3 bases; unmatched junction nucleotides: 9. The CDR3 sequence is CASSRLAGKLYEQYF. The CDR3 DNA reads as TGTGCCAGCTCTCGACTAGCGGGAAAGCTCTACGAGCAGTACTTC.

This clonotype appeared many times. The genes are TRBV12-3 or TRBV12-4 and TRBJ2-3, with 7 bases fitting TRBD2. This CDR3 has 14 amino acids. Trimming at V came to 7 bases and at J to 8 bases, leaving 12 bases not matched to a gene. As DNA, the CDR3 is TGTGCCAGCACTGGCGGGGGACTAAGCGCTACGCAGTATTTT. Its translation: CASTGGGLSATQYF.

This clonotype has ten or more counts. The CDR3 DNA reads as TGTGCCAGCAGTCCACCGACAGGGGACTATAGCAATCAGCCCCAGCATTTT. Translating it yields CASSPPTGDYSNQPQHF. The rearrangement links TRBV7-2 to TRBJ1-5; 8 bases map to TRBD1. In germline, CDR1 is SGHTA, CDR2 FQGNSA. V trimming: 6 bases; J trimming: 0 bases; junction bases outside the gene matches: 10. The CDR3 runs to 17 residues.

V gene TRBV7-2 combines with J gene TRBJ2-1; maybe TRBD2 (6 bases). Germline CDR1 SGHTA, CDR2 FQGNSA. The V end lost 2 bases, the J end lost 2 bases, and 13 bases lay between the germline ends. The CDR3 sequence is 16 residues long. DNA for the CDR3: TGTGCCAGCAGCTTAATGGGCGGGGCTCCCTACAATGAGCAGTTCTTC. The encoded protein is CASSLMGGAPYNEQFF.

This clonotype occurred many times. The CDR3 sequence is CASSWLGTMNTEAFF. Here the CDR3 DNA reads TGTGCCAGCAGTTGGCTAGGGACCATGAACACTGAAGCTTTCTTT. This rearrangement joins TRBV6-6 to TRBJ1-1; D might be TRBD1 (5 bases). The V and J ends lost 4 bases and 0 bases respectively, with 12 bases between them. Germline V gene lookup returns CDR1 MNHNY and CDR2 SVGAGI (reference sequence). The CDR3 is 15 amino acids.